This T cell receptor beta chain came from a study of graft-versus-host responses after intestinal transplantation. This CDR3 has 17 amino acids. CDR1 and CDR2 (germline): SGHVS, FQNEAQ. V lost 2 bases and J lost 3; bases outside the gene matches: 11. The data were produced by immunoSEQ multiplex PCR, yet TCRdb's version contains in-frame clones alone and is incomplete. The sample consists of 100,000 to 130,000 clones, roughly 90% of them appearing once. This clone has just one count. The antigen remains unidentified. The receptor was derived from a human donor who was the organ donor for an intestinal transplant. The material was unstimulated CD4+ T cells sorted from spleen or lymph node cells, obtained before transplant. The chain couples TRBV7-8 to TRBJ2-3; 7 bases are shared with TRBD2. The CDR3 sequence: CASSLKMREGPTDTQYF. In DNA, the CDR3 is TGTGCCAGCAGCTTAAAGATGAGGGAGGGCCCGACAGATACGCAGTATTTT.